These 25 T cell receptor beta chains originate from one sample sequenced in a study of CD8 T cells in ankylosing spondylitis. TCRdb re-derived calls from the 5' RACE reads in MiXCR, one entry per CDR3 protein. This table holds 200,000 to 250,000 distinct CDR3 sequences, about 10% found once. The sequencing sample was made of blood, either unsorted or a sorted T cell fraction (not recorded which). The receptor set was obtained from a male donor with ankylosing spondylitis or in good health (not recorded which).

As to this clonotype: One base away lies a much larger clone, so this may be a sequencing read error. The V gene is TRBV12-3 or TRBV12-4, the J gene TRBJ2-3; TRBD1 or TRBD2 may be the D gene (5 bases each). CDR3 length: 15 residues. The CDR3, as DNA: TGTGCCAGCAAAGAGGGGAACATAGGCACAGATATGCAGTATTTT. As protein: CASKEGNIGTDMQYF.

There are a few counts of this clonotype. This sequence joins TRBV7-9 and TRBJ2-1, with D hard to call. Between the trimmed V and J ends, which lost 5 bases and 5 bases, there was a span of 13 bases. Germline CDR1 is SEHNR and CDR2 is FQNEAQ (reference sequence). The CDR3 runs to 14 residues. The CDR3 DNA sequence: TGTGCCAGCAGCCCGGGCCCCTTCCACAATGAGCAGTTCTTC. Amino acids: CASSPGPFHNEQFF.

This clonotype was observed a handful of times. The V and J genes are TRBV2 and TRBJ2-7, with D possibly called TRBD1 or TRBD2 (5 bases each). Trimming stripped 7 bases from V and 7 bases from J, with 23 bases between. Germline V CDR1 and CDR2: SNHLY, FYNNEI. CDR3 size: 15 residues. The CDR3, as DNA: TGTGCCAGCAAACGGGACGGGGATTGGGGTCTAGAGCAGTACTTC. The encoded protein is CASKRDGDWGLEQYF.

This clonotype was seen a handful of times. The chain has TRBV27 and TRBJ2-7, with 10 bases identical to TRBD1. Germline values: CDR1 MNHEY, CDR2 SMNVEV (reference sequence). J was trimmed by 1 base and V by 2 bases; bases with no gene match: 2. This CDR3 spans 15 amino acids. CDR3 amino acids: CASSLQGQGSYEQYF. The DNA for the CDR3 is TGTGCCAGCAGTTTACAGGGACAGGGGTCCTACGAGCAGTACTTC.

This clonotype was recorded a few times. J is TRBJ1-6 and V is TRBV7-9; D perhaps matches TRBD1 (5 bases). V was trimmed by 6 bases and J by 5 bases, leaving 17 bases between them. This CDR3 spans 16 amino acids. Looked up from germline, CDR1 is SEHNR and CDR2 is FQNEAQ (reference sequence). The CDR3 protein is CASSLYGTENNSPLHF. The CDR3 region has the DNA TGTGCCAGCAGTCTATACGGGACGGAGAATAATTCACCCCTCCACTTT.

CDR3 nucleotides: TGCGCCAGCAGCCCTCAGGAGTCTGGGGCCAACGTCCTGACTTTC. This encodes CASSPQESGANVLTF. The chain carries TRBV5-1 and TRBJ2-6; no reliable D call. Deletions cut 4 bases from V and 1 base from J, with 9 bases between. Germline lookup yields CDR1 SGHRS and CDR2 YFSETQ. The CDR3 has 15 amino acids.

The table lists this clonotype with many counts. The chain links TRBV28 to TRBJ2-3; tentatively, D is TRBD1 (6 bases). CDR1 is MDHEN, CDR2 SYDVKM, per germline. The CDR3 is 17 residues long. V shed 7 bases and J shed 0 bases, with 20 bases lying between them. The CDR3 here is CASTSYQQGRSTDTQYF. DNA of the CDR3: TGTGCCAGCACGTCATACCAACAGGGCCGTAGCACAGATACGCAGTATTTT. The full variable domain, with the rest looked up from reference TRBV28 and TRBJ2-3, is DVKVTQSSRYLVKRTGEKVFLECVQDMDHENMFWYRQDPGLGLRLIYFSYDVKMKEKGDIPEGYSVSREKKERFSLILESASTNQTSMYLCASTSYQQGRSTDTQYFGPGTRLTVL.

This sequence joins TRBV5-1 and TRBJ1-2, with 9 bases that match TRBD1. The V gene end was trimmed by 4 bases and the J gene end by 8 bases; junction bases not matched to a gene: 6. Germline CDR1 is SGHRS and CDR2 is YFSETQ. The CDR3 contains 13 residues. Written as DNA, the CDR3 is TGCGCCAGCAGCCCGGGACAGGGTTTGGGCTACACCTTC. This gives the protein CASSPGQGLGYTF.

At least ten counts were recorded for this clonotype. CDR3 residues: CASSGSDEKLFF. As DNA, the CDR3 is TGTGCCAGCTCAGGTTCAGACGAAAAACTGTTTTTT. This sequence joins TRBV5-5 and TRBJ1-4; the D is unclear. The ends were cut back, 7 bases at V and 8 bases at J, with 12 bases in the middle. The CDR3 totals 12 residues. Germline V lookup: CDR1 SGHKS, CDR2 YYEKEE (reference sequence).

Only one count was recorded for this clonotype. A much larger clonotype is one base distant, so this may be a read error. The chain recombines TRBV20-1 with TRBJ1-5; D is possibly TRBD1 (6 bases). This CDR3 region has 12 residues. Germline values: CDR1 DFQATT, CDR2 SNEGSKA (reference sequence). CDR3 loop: CSAPRDTGPLHF. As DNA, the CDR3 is TGCAGTGCACCGCGGGACACCGGTCCCCTGCATTTT.

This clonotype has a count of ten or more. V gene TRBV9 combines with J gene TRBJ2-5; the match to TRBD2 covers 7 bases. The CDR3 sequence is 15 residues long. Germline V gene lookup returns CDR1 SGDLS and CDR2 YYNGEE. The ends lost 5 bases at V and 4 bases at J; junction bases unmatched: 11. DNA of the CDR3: TGTGCCAGCAGTTCAACCGGTATAGCGGGAGAGACCCAGTACTTC. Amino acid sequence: CASSSTGIAGETQYF. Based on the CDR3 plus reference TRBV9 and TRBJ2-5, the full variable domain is DSGVTQTPKHLITATGQRVTLRCSPRSGDLSVYWYQQSLDQGLQFLIQYYNGEERAKGNILERFSAQQFPDLHSELNLSSLELGDSALYFCASSSTGIAGETQYFGPGTRLLVL.

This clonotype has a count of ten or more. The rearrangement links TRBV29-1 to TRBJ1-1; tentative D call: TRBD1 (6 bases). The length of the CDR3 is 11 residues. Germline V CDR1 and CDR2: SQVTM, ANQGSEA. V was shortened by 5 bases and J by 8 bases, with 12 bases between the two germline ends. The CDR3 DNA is TGCAGCGTTACTAAGGGGGGGGAAGCTTTCTTT. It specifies CSVTKGGEAFF.

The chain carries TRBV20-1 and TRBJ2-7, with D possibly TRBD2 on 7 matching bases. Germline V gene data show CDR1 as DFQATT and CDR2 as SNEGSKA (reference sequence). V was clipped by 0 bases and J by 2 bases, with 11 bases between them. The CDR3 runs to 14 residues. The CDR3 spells CSARDYGGPYEQYF. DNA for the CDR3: TGCAGTGCTAGAGACTACGGGGGGCCCTACGAGCAGTACTTC.

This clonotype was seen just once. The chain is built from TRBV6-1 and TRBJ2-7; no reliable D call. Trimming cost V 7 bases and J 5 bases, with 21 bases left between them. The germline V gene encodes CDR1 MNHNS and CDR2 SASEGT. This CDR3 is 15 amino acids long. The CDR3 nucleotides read TGTGCCAGCACCGCTAGGGCTTCCCGCGGCCACGAGCAGTACTTC. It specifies CASTARASRGHEQYF.

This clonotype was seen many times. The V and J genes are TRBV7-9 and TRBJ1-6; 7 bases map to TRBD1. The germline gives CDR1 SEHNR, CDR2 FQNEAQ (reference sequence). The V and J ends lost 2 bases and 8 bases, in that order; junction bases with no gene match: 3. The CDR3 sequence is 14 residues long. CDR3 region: CASSLNTGDSPLHF. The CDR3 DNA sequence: TGTGCCAGCAGCTTAAACACAGGGGATTCACCCCTCCACTTT.

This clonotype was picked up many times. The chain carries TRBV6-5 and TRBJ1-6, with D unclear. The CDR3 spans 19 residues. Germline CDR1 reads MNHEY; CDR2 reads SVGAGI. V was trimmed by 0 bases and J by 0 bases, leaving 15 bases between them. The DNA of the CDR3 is TGTGCCAGCAGTTACTCCCAGACGGCCTTGAGCTCCTATAATTCACCCCTCCACTTT. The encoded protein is CASSYSQTALSSYNSPLHF.

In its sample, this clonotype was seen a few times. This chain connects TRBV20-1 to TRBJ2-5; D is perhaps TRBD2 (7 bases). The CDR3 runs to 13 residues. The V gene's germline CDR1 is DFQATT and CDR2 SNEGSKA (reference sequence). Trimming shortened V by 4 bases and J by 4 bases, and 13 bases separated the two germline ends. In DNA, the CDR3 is TGCAGTGCTATGGGGGGGCCAGCAGAGACCCAGTACTTC. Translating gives CSAMGGPAETQYF.

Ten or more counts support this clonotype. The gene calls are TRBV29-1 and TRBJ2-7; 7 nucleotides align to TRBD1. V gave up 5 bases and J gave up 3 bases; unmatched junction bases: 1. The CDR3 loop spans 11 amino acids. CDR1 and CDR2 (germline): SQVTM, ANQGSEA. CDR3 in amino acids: CSVPGGYEQYF. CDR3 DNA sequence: TGCAGCGTTCCAGGGGGCTACGAGCAGTACTTC.

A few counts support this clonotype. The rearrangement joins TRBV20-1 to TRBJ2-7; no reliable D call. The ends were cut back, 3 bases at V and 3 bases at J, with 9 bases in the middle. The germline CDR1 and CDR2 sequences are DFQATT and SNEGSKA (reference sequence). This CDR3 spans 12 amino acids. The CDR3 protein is CSARIPGYEQYF. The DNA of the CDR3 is TGCAGTGCTAGGATCCCGGGCTACGAGCAGTACTTC.

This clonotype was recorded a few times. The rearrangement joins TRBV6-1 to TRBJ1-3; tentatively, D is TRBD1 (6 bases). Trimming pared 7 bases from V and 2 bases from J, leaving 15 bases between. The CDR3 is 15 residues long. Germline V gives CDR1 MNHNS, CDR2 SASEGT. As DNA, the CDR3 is TGTGCCAGCAAAGCAGGGGAAAGAGCTGGAAACACCATATATTTT. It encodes CASKAGERAGNTIYF.

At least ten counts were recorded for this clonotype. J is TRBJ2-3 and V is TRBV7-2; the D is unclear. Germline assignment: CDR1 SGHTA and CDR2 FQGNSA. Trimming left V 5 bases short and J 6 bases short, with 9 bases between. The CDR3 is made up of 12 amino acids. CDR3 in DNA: TGTGCCAGCAGCCGAGGACGGGATACGCAGTATTTT. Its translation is CASSRGRDTQYF.

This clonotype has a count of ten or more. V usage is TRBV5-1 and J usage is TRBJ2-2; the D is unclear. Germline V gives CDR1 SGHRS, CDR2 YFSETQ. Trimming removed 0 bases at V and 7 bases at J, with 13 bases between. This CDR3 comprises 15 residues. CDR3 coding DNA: TGCGCCAGCAGCTTGGTCGGCCTCTCTGACGGGGAGCTGTTTTTT. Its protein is CASSLVGLSDGELFF.

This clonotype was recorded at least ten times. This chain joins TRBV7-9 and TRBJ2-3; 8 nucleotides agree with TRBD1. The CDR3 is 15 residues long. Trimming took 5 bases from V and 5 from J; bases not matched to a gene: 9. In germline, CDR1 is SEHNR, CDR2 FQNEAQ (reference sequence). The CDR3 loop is CASSVRGRTIDTQYF. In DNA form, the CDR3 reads TGTGCCAGCAGCGTCAGGGGGCGAACTATAGATACGCAGTATTTT.

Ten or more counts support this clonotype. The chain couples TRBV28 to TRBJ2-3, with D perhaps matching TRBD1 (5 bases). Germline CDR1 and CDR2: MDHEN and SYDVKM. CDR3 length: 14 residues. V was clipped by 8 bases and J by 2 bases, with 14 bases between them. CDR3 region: CASSVGVITDTQYF. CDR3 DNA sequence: TGTGCCAGCTCGGTAGGGGTTATCACAGATACGCAGTATTTT.

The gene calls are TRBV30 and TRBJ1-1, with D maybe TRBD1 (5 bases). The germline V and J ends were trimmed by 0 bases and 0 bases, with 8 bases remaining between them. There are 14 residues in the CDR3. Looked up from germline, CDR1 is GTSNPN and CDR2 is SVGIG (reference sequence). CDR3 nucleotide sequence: TGTGCCTGGAGTGTAGGGGCTTTGAACACTGAAGCTTTCTTT. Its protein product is CAWSVGALNTEAFF.